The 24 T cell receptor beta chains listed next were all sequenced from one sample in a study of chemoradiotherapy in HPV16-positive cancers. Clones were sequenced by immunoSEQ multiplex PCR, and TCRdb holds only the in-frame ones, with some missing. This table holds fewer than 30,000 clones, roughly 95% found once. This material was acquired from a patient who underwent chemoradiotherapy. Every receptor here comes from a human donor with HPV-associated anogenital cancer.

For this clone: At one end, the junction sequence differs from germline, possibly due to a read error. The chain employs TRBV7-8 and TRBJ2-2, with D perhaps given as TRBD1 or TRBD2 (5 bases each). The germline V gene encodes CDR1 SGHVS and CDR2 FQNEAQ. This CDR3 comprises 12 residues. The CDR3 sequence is CGASGPGGELFF. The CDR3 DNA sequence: TGCGGGGCCAGCGGTCCGGGGGGGGAGCTGTTTTTT. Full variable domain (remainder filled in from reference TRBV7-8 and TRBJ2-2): GAGVSQSPRYKVAKRGQDVALRCDPISGHVSLFWYQQALGQGPEFLTYFQNEAQLDKSGLPSDRFFAERPEGSVSTLKIQRTQQEDSAVYLCGASGPGGELFFGEGSRLTVL.

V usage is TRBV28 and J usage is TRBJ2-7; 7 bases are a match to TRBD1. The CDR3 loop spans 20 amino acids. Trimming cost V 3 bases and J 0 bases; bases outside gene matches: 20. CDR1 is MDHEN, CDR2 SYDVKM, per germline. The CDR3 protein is CASSFGPGQATFYYSYEQYF. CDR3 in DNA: TGTGCCAGCAGTTTTGGCCCCGGACAGGCCACGTTCTATTACTCCTACGAGCAGTACTTC. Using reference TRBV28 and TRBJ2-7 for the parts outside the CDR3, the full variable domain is DVKVTQSSRYLVKRTGEKVFLECVQDMDHENMFWYRQDPGLGLRLIYFSYDVKMKEKGDIPEGYSVSREKKERFSLILESASTNQTSMYLCASSFGPGQATFYYSYEQYFGPGTRLTVT.

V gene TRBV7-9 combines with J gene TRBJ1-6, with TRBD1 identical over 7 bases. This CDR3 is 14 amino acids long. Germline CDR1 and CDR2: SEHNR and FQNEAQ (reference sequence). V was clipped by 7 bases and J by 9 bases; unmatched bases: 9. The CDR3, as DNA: TGTGCCAGCACCCAGGGGGTTTTCGGTTCACCCCTCCACTTT. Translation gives CASTQGVFGSPLHF. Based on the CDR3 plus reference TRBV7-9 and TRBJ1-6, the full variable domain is DTGVSQNPRHKITKRGQNVTFRCDPISEHNRLYWYRQTLGQGPEFLTYFQNEAQLEKSRLLSDRFSAERPKGSFSTLEIQRTEQGDSAMYLCASTQGVFGSPLHFGNGTRLTVT.

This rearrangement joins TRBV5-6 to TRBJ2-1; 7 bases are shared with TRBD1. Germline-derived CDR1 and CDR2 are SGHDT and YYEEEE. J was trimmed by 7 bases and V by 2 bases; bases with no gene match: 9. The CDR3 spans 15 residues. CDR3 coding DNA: TGTGCCAGCAGCTTCCCGACAGGGACGTGGAATGAGCAGTTCTTC. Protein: CASSFPTGTWNEQFF. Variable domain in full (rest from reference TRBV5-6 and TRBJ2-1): DAGVTQSPTHLIKTRGQQVTLRCSPKSGHDTVSWYQQALGQGPQFIFQYYEEEERQRGNFPDRFSGHQFPNYSSELNVNALLLGDSALYLCASSFPTGTWNEQFFGPGTRLTVL.

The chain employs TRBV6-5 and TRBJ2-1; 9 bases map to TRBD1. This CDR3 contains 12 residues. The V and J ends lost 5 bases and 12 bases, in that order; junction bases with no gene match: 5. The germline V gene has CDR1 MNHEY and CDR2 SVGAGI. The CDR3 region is CASSLGQGRQFF. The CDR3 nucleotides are TGTGCCAGCAGTCTGGGACAGGGACGGCAGTTCTTC.

The CDR3 nucleotides read TGTGCCAGTAGTGGGACAGTAAATCAGCCCCAGCATTTT. Translated, it gives CASSGTVNQPQHF. This chain uses TRBV19 with TRBJ1-5, with 7 bases aligning to TRBD1. J gave up 4 bases and V 5 bases, and 2 bases lay outside the gene matches. The CDR3 contains 13 residues. The germline CDR1 and CDR2 sequences are LNHDA and SQIVND (reference sequence).

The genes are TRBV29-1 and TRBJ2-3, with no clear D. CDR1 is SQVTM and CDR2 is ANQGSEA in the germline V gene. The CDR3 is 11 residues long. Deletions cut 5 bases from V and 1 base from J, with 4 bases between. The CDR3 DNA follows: TGCAGCGTTATAGGCACAGATACGCAGTATTTT. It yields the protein CSVIGTDTQYF.

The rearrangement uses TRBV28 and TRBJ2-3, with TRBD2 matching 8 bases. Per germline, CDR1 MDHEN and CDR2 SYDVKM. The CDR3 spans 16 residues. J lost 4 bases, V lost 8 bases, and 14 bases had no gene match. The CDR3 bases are TGTGCCAGCCCTCCCCCTGGGGTAGCGGGACCAGATACGCAGTATTTT. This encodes CASPPPGVAGPDTQYF.

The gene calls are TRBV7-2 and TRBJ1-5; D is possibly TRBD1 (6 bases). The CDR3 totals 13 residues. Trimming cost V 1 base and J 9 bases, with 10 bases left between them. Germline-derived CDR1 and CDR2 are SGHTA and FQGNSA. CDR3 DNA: TGTGCCAGCAGCTTAGAACAGGGAAGGCCCCAGCATTTT. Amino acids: CASSLEQGRPQHF.

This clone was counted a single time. The CDR3 region has the DNA TGTGCCAGTAGTGTGGGACTGATGACGGATACGCAGTATTTT. This gives the protein CASSVGLMTDTQYF. The J gene is TRBJ2-3, the V gene TRBV19, with D maybe TRBD2 (6 bases). Per germline, CDR1 LNHDA and CDR2 SQIVND (reference sequence). Deletions cut 5 bases from V and 6 bases from J, with 15 bases between. This CDR3 is 14 amino acids long. The full variable domain, in which reference TRBV19 and TRBJ2-3 provide the parts outside the CDR3, is DGGITQSPKYLFRKEGQNVTLSCEQNLNHDAMYWYRQDPGQGLRLIYYSQIVNDFQKGDIAEGYSVSREKKESFPLTVTSAQKNPTAFYLCASSVGLMTDTQYFGPGTRLTVL.

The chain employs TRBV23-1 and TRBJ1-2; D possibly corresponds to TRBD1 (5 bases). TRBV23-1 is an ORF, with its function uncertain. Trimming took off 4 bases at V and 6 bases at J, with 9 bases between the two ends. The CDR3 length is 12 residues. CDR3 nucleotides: TGCGCCAGCAGTCCCCGGGGACATGGCTACACCTTC. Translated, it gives CASSPRGHGYTF.

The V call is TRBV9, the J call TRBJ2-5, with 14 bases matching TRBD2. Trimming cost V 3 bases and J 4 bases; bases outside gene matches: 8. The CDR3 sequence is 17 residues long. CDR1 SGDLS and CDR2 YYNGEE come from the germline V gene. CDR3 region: CASSARGLAGVPETQYF. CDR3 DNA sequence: TGTGCCAGCAGCGCCCGGGGACTAGCGGGGGTCCCAGAGACCCAGTACTTC.

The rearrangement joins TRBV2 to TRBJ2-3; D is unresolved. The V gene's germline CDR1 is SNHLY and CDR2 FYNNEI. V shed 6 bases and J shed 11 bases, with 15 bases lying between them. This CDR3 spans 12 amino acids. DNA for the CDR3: TGTGCCAGCAGCACCATGGGATACGGGCAGTATTTT. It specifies CASSTMGYGQYF.

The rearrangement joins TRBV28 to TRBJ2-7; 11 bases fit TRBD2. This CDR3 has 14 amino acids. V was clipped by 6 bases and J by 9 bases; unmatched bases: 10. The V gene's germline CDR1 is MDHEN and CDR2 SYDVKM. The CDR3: CASSFSGGGLGQYF. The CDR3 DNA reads TGTGCCAGCAGCTTTAGCGGGGGGGGCCTTGGGCAGTACTTC.

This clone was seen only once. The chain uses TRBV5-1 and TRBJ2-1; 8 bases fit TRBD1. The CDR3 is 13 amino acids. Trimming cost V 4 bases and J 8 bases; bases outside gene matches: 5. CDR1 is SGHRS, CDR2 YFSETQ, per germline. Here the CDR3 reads CASSGGTGYEQFF. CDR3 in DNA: TGCGCCAGCAGCGGCGGGACAGGCTATGAGCAGTTCTTC.

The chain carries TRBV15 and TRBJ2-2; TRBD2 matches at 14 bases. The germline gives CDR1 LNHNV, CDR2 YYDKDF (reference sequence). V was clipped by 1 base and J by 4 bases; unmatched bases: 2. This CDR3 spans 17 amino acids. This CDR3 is CATSRGGLAGGTGELFF. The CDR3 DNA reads TGTGCCACCAGCAGAGGCGGACTAGCGGGGGGCACCGGGGAGCTGTTTTTT.

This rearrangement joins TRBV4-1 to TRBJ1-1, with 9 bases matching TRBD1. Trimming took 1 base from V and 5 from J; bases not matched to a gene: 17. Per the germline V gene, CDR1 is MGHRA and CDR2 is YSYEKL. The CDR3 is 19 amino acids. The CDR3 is CASSQGTMRDRAGGTEAFF. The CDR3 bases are TGCGCCAGCAGCCAAGGAACAATGAGGGACAGGGCCGGCGGAACTGAAGCTTTCTTT.

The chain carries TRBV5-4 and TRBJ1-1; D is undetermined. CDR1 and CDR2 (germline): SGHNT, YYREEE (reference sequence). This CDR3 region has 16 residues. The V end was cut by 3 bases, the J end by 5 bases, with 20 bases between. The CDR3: CASSSGNTISGTEAFF. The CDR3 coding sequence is TGTGCCAGCAGCTCGGGGAACACAATCTCGGGAACTGAAGCTTTCTTT. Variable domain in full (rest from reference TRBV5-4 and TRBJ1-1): ETGVTQSPTHLIKTRGQQVTLRCSSQSGHNTVSWYQQALGQGPQFIFQYYREEENGRGNFPPRFSGLQFPNYSSELNVNALELDDSALYLCASSSGNTISGTEAFFGQGTRLTVV.

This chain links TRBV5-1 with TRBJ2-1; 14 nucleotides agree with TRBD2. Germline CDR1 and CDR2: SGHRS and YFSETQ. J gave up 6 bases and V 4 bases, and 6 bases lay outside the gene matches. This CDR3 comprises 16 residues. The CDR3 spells CASSVTSGGATNEQFF. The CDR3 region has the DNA TGCGCCAGCAGCGTGACTAGCGGGGGGGCGACCAATGAGCAGTTCTTC.

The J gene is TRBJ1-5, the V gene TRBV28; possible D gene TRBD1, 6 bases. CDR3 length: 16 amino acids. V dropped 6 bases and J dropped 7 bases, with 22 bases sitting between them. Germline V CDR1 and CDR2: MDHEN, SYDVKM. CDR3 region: CASSYSGGLDRQPQHF. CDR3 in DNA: TGTGCCAGCAGCTACTCTGGGGGGCTGGATCGACAGCCCCAGCATTTT.

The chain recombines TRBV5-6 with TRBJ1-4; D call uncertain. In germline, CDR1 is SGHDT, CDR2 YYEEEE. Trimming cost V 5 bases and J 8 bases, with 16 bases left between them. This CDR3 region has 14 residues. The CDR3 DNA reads TGTGCCAGCAGTTCGGGAGGCTTAGGGGAAAAACTGTTTTTT. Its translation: CASSSGGLGEKLFF. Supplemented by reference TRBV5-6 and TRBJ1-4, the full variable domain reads DAGVTQSPTHLIKTRGQQVTLRCSPKSGHDTVSWYQQALGQGPQFIFQYYEEEERQRGNFPDRFSGHQFPNYSSELNVNALLLGDSALYLCASSSGGLGEKLFFGSGTQLSVL.

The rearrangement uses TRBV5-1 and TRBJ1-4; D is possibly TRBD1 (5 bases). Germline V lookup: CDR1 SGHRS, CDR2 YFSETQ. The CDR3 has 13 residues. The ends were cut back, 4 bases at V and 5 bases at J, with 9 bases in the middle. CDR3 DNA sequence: TGCGCCAGCAGCCGGGACTTAAATGAAAAACTGTTTTTT. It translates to CASSRDLNEKLFF.

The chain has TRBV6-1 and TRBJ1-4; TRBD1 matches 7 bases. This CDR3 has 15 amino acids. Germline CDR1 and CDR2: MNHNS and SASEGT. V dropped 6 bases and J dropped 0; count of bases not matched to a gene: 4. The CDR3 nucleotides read TGTGCCAGCAGGGTCACAGGGGCAACTAATGAAAAACTGTTTTTT. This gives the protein CASRVTGATNEKLFF.

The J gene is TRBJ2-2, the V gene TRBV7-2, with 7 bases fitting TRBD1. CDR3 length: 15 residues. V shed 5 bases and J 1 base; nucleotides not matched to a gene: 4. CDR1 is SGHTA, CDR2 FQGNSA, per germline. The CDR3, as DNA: TGTGCCAGCAGCCAGGACAGGAGGAACACCGGGGAGCTGTTTTTT. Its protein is CASSQDRRNTGELFF. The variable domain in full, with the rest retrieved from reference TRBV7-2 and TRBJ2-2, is GAGVSQSPSNKVTEKGKDVELRCDPISGHTALYWYRQSLGQGLEFLIYFQGNSAPDKSGLPSDRFSAERTGGSVSTLTIQRTQQEDSAVYLCASSQDRRNTGELFFGEGSRLTVL.